A single TCR beta chain is shown here with its context. Its antigen remains unidentified. The entry originates in a study of cytomegalovirus exposure and HLA in healthy donors. Study observations and caveats: Available immune exposure information was restricted to CMV serostatus only. Later analysis identified a missense DCLRE1C variant that was linked to TCR beta V- and J-gene trimming.

The PCR used 60 Vbeta and 13 Jbeta primers. The table came from immunoSEQ multiplex PCR; TCRdb's copy has only in-frame clones and leaves some out. The data show 150,000 to 250,000 clones, with 82% seen just once and roughly 0.097% held by the top ten. These donors, healthy bone marrow donors, were studied. V dropped 1 base and J dropped 7; count of bases not matched to a gene: 13. CDR3 size: 16 residues. Germline values: CDR1 MDHEN, CDR2 SYDVKM. V is TRBV28 and J is TRBJ2-7, with 7 nucleotides matching TRBD1. This TCR derives from a boy younger than 10 in good health and CMV-seronegative. The specimen sequenced was PBMCs. The CDR3 loop reads CASSLYLGQARGEQYF. The CDR3 nucleotides read TGTGCCAGCAGTTTATACCTCGGACAGGCCCGGGGAGAGCAGTACTTC.